A single sample gave rise to the 14 T cell receptor beta chains below, sequenced in a study of T cell responses to AZD1222 COVID-19 vaccine. Generated by immunoSEQ multiplex PCR, the TCRdb table keeps only in-frame clones and is missing some. The sample has 85,000 to 130,000 clones, 93% seen once. Sequencing was performed on peripheral blood, taken on day 0 of AZD1222 vaccination. The source is an adult in good health.

This chain links TRBV12-5 with TRBJ2-5; 7 bases fit TRBD2. The germline V gene encodes CDR1 LGHNT and CDR2 FRNRAP. The CDR3 covers 17 residues. With V trimmed by 2 bases and J by 5 bases, 14 bases remained unmatched. The CDR3 is CASGLCGWREFRETQYF. For the CDR3, the DNA is TGTGCTAGTGGTTTGTGTGGCTGGCGGGAGTTTAGGGAGACCCAGTACTTC. Filled out from reference TRBV12-5 and TRBJ2-5, the complete variable domain reads DARVTQTPRHKVTEMGQEVTMRCQPILGHNTVFWYRQTMMQGLELLAYFRNRAPLDDSGMPKDRFSAEMPDATLATLKIQPSEPRDSAVYFCASGLCGWREFRETQYFGPGTRLLVL.

This rearrangement joins TRBV5-1 to TRBJ2-7; 8 positions match TRBD2. The CDR3 is 14 amino acids. Germline trimming cut 2 bases from V and 0 bases from J; bases unmatched to any gene: 1. The germline gives CDR1 SGHRS, CDR2 YFSETQ. The CDR3 loop reads CASSFGTSSYEQYF. In DNA form, the CDR3 reads TGCGCCAGCAGCTTCGGGACTAGCTCCTACGAGCAGTACTTC.

The rearrangement uses TRBV12-3 or TRBV12-4 and TRBJ2-2; no firm D call. The CDR3 covers 11 residues. The V end lost 6 bases, the J end lost 9 bases, and 8 bases lay between the germline ends. CDR3 sequence reads: CASSQSRELFF. DNA of the CDR3: TGTGCCAGCAGCCAGAGCAGGGAGCTGTTTTTT.

The rearrangement joins TRBV10-3 to TRBJ2-7; 8 bases fit TRBD1. Germline V lookup: CDR1 ENHRY, CDR2 SYGVKD. The J segment lost 9 bases and the V segment lost 7 bases, leaving 14 bases of the junction unmatched. The CDR3 has 14 amino acids. The CDR3 here is CAITLDRGLTGQYF. Here the CDR3 DNA reads TGTGCCATCACCCTTGACAGGGGTCTTACGGGGCAGTACTTC.

The chain has TRBV4-1 and TRBJ2-1; perhaps TRBD1 as D (5 bases). Deletions cut 1 base from V and 4 bases from J, with 11 bases between. Germline CDR1 MGHRA, CDR2 YSYEKL. The CDR3 consists of 15 residues. CDR3 nucleotides: TGCGCCAGCAGCCAAGGATTGGGGCCGTACAATGAGCAGTTCTTC. Its translation is CASSQGLGPYNEQFF.

The V gene is TRBV12-3 or TRBV12-4, the J gene TRBJ2-5, with 7 bases aligning to TRBD1. There are 13 residues in the CDR3. Losses at the gene ends were 7 bases for V and 0 bases for J; bases not matched to a gene: 2. In DNA form, the CDR3 reads TGTGCCAGCACCGGGACAGACCAAGAGACCCAGTACTTC. Residues: CASTGTDQETQYF.

The chain uses TRBV24-1 and TRBJ2-1; a weak D match, TRBD1 (5 bases). Trimming took off 9 bases at V and 7 bases at J, with 12 bases between the two ends. This CDR3 is 12 amino acids long. Germline V CDR1 and CDR2: KGHDR, SFDVKD. CDR3 bases: TGTGCCACCTTAGGGGCAACTAATGAGCAGTTCTTC. Translating it yields CATLGATNEQFF.

CDR3 in amino acids: CASAGVRETQYF. In DNA form, the CDR3 reads TGTGCCTCCGCCGGAGTCCGAGAGACCCAGTACTTC. This chain links TRBV30 with TRBJ2-5; unclear D gene. Trimming took 7 bases from V and 4 from J, leaving 13 bases between them. The CDR3 consists of 12 residues. Germline V gene sequence: CDR1 GTSNPN, CDR2 SVGIG (reference sequence).

The chain links TRBV5-5 to TRBJ2-7, with D possibly matching TRBD2 (6 bases). V was pared by 3 bases and J by 4 bases, with 17 bases between. This CDR3 spans 15 amino acids. Per germline, CDR1 SGHKS and CDR2 YYEKEE (reference sequence). The CDR3 spells CASSWTADGGYEQYF. CDR3 DNA: TGTGCCAGCAGCTGGACCGCCGATGGAGGGTACGAGCAGTACTTC.

V and J are TRBV7-2 and TRBJ1-1; tentative D call: TRBD1 (5 bases). Germline values: CDR1 SGHTA, CDR2 FQGNSA. Trimming removed 1 base from V and 10 bases from J, with 19 bases in between. This CDR3 has 15 amino acids. The CDR3 region is CASSLVGFRERGAFF. The CDR3 DNA reads as TGTGCCAGCAGCTTAGTTGGTTTCAGGGAAAGGGGAGCTTTCTTT.

V usage is TRBV6-5 and J usage is TRBJ1-5, with a possible D match to TRBD1 (5 bases). V lost 4 bases and J lost 5, with 9 bases in between. The CDR3 is 13 residues long. CDR1 and CDR2 from the germline V gene are MNHEY and SVGAGI. The CDR3: CASSSREHQPQHF. Written as DNA, the CDR3 is TGTGCCAGCAGTTCCAGGGAGCATCAGCCCCAGCATTTT.

J is TRBJ2-1 and V is TRBV5-1, with TRBD2 matching 7 bases. Germline lookup yields CDR1 SGHRS and CDR2 YFSETQ. V lost 0 bases, J lost 7 bases, and 13 bases stayed unmatched. This CDR3 is built from 17 residues. The CDR3 nucleotides are TGCGCCAGCAGCTTGGGGCTCGGCGGGAGTTTGGGGAATGAGCAGTTCTTC. Translation gives CASSLGLGGSLGNEQFF.

The chain recombines TRBV7-8 with TRBJ2-5; D is uncertain. V gave up 2 bases and J gave up 2 bases, with 9 bases separating them. The CDR3 runs 14 residues. Germline V lookup: CDR1 SGHVS, CDR2 FQNEAQ. The CDR3 region has the DNA TGTGCCAGCAGCTTACTACCGCAACAAGAGACCCAGTACTTC. Protein sequence: CASSLLPQQETQYF.

The V call is TRBV27, the J call TRBJ2-1, with 7 bases that match TRBD2. V lost 6 bases and J lost 5; bases outside the gene matches: 19. In germline, CDR1 is MNHEY, CDR2 SMNVEV (reference sequence). This CDR3 has 18 amino acids. The CDR3 DNA reads as TGTGCCAGCAGAGTTTATCCACGGGGTTCTAGCGGAGACAATGAGCAGTTCTTC. It yields the protein CASRVYPRGSSGDNEQFF.